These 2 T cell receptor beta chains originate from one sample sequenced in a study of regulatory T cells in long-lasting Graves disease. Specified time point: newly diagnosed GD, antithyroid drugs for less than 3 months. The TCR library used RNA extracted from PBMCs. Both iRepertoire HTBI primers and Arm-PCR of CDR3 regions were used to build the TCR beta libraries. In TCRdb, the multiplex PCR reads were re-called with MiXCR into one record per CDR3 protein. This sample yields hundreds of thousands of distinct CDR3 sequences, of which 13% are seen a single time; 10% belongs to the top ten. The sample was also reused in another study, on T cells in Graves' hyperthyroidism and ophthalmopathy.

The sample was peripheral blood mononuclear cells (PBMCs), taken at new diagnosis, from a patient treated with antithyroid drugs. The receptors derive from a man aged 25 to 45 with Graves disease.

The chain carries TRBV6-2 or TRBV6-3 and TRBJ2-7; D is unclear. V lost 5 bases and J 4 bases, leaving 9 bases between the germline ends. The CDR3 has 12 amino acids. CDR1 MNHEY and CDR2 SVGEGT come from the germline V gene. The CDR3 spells CASSHTRYEQYF. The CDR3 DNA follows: TGTGCCAGCAGTCACACTCGTTACGAGCAGTACTTC.

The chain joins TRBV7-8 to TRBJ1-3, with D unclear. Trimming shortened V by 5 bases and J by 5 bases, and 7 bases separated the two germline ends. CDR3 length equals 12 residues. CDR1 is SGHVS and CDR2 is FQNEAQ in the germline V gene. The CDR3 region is CASSTSRNTIYF. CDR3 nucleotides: TGTGCCAGCAGCACCTCAAGAAACACCATATATTTT.